This T cell receptor (beta chain) was identified during a study of shared clonotypes between healthy human individuals. General study findings and limits: When naive CD4 clonotypes were compared across a few donors, about 5% were shared. Specimens sampled were limited to blood, with tissue repertoires likely differing.

Researchers partitioned CD4+ cells into CD45RA+ naive and CD45RA-negative memory subsets. Looked up from germline, CDR1 is LNHDA and CDR2 is SQIVND (reference sequence). This CDR3 is built from 18 residues. With 4 bases clipped from V and 6 bases from J, the junction kept 15 bases outside the gene matches. Some clones are missing from TCRdb's copy, which holds only in-frame ones; the method was immunoSEQ multiplex PCR. In the table there are approximately 2.5 million clones, around 90% of which are singletons. Note on this clone: What it binds is not known.

This TCR was recovered from a man between 18 and 29 years old in good health. The material sequenced was naive CD4+ T cells sorted from blood. Subset specified: CD45RA+ positively selected. The V gene is TRBV19, the J gene TRBJ2-2; 9 nucleotides line up with TRBD1. CDR3 DNA: TGTGCCAGTAGTAGCCGCTTGGGACAGGGAAGGGTCCCCGGGGAGCTGTTTTTT. Its translation: CASSSRLGQGRVPGELFF. The full variable domain, with the rest looked up from reference TRBV19 and TRBJ2-2, is DGGITQSPKYLFRKEGQNVTLSCEQNLNHDAMYWYRQDPGQGLRLIYYSQIVNDFQKGDIAEGYSVSREKKESFPLTVTSAQKNPTAFYLCASSSRLGQGRVPGELFFGEGSRLTVL.